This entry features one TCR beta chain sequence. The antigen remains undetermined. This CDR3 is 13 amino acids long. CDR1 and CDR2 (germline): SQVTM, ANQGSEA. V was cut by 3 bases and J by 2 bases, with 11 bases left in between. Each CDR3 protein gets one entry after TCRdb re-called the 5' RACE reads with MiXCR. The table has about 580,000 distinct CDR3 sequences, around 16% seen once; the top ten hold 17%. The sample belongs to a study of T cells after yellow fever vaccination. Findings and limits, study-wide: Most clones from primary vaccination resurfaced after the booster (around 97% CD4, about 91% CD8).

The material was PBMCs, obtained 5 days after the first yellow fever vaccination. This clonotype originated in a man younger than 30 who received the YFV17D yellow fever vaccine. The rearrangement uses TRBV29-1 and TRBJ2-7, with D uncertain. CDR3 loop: CSVDDIRTYEQYF. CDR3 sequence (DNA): TGCAGCGTTGACGATATAAGGACCTACGAGCAGTACTTC.